The rows below give T cell receptor beta chains drawn from one sample of a study of cytotoxic CD8 clonotypes in ibrutinib-treated CLL. Here immunoSEQ multiplex PCR was the method, and the copy in TCRdb shows in-frame clones only, minus some. The sample carries over 140,000 clones, more than 75% recorded once. Sequences were derived from PBMCs, sampled after 36 months of ibrutinib treatment. All receptors come from a human donor with chronic lymphocytic leukemia. CDR3s include the opening cysteine and the closing phenylalanine or tryptophan. Each record gives: J gene, V gene, D gene, clone size, CDR3 DNA, CDR3 protein. A D gene is named only where the DNA matches it firmly. Only part of the rows carry a size: once, few, many, or a class if the clone is expanded.

J: TRBJ1-1
V: TRBV10-1
D: .
size: few
DNA: TGCGCCATACCTTGCGGGGACACTGAAGCTTTCTTT
CDR3: CAIPCGDTEAFF

J: TRBJ2-7
V: TRBV5-1
D: .
size: .
DNA: TGCGCCAGCAGCCGGGGGTACAGGAACACCTACGAGCAGTACTTC
CDR3: CASSRGYRNTYEQYF

J: TRBJ1-2
V: TRBV27
D: .
size: .
DNA: TGTGCCAGCAGTCCCAAGGCGGCAGGTAATGGCTACACCTTC
CDR3: CASSPKAAGNGYTF

J: TRBJ2-6
V: TRBV10-1
D: .
size: few
DNA: TGCGCCAGCAGTGATAGAGTCTCCGGGGCCAACGTCCTGACTTTC
CDR3: CASSDRVSGANVLTF

J: TRBJ1-2
V: TRBV21-1
D: .
size: few
DNA: TGTGCCAGCAGCCGACGAACAGGACAGGGCTACACCTTC
CDR3: CASSRRTGQGYTF

J: TRBJ2-2
V: TRBV18
D: TRBD2
size: few
DNA: TGTGCCAGCTCACCAGAGGGACTAGCGGAGAGGACCGGGGAGCTGTTTTTT
CDR3: CASSPEGLAERTGELFF

J: TRBJ2-5
V: TRBV7-9
D: .
size: .
DNA: TGTGCCAGCAGCTCAGTGGCTAGACAGCAAGAGACCCAGTACTTC
CDR3: CASSSVARQQETQYF

J: TRBJ1-5
V: TRBV27
D: .
size: few
DNA: TGTGCCAGCAGACAACTCGGGGGCAATCAGCCCCAGCATTTT
CDR3: CASRQLGGNQPQHF

J: TRBJ2-7
V: TRBV4-1
D: .
size: .
DNA: TGCGCCAGCAGCCAACTCAAGGGATTGGGTGAGCAGTACTTC
CDR3: CASSQLKGLGEQYF

J: TRBJ2-1
V: TRBV13
D: TRBD2
size: once
DNA: TGTGCCAGCAGCTTAGCCGTCACTAGCGGGAGCTCCTACAATGAGCAGTTCTTC
CDR3: CASSLAVTSGSSYNEQFF

J: TRBJ1-1
V: TRBV10-3
D: TRBD1
size: .
DNA: TGTGCCCTCCGGGACAGCTTGAACACTGAAGCTTTCTTT
CDR3: CALRDSLNTEAFF

J: TRBJ2-2
V: TRBV6-4
D: .
size: .
DNA: TGTGCCAGCAGTGACTCGCCGGTCGACCGGACCGGGGAGCTGTTTTTT
CDR3: CASSDSPVDRTGELFF

J: TRBJ2-2
V: TRBV11-3
D: .
size: .
DNA: TGTGCCAGCAGCTTAGGCCCAGGGACCGGGGAGCTGTTTTTT
CDR3: CASSLGPGTGELFF

J: TRBJ2-3
V: TRBV2
D: .
size: .
DNA: TGTGCCAGCAGTGATGTGGGAGGCACAGATACGCAGTATTTT
CDR3: CASSDVGGTDTQYF

J: TRBJ2-7
V: TRBV4-2
D: .
size: .
DNA: TGTGCCAGCAGCCAAGATGGTGGGGGGTCCTACGAGCAGTACTTC
CDR3: CASSQDGGGSYEQYF

J: TRBJ2-2
V: TRBV5-1
D: .
size: .
DNA: TGCGCCAGCAGCTTTCCCACGGGTGGAGGCACCGGGGAGCTGTTTTTT
CDR3: CASSFPTGGGTGELFF

J: TRBJ1-1
V: TRBV10-3
D: .
size: .
DNA: TGTGCCATCAGTGATTTCGGGAGGGAAGCTTTCTTT
CDR3: CAISDFGREAFF

J: TRBJ1-2
V: TRBV11-2
D: .
size: .
DNA: TGTGCCAGCAGCTTTGGACGGAACTATGGCTACACCTTC
CDR3: CASSFGRNYGYTF

J: TRBJ1-2
V: TRBV7-6
D: .
size: few
DNA: TGTGCCAGCAGCTTAGACGACAGAAACTATGGCTACACCTTC
CDR3: CASSLDDRNYGYTF

J: TRBJ1-6
V: TRBV13
D: .
size: few
DNA: TGTGCCAGCAGCTTAGGACAGGGACTAAGATCACCCCTCCACTTT
CDR3: CASSLGQGLRSPLHF

J: TRBJ1-2
V: TRBV18
D: .
size: .
DNA: TGTGCCAGCTCGCTCGTTGTCGACGGCCCGGTATATGGCTACACCTTC
CDR3: CASSLVVDGPVYGYTF

J: TRBJ1-5
V: TRBV28
D: .
size: once
DNA: TGTGCCAGCAGTTTAGTGGGCCAGGGGACATATCAGCCCCAGCATTTT
CDR3: CASSLVGQGTYQPQHF

J: TRBJ1-5
V: TRBV2
D: .
size: .
DNA: TGTGCCAGCAGTGATCCGGGGAATAGCAATCAGCCCCAGCATTTT
CDR3: CASSDPGNSNQPQHF